Below, 22 T cell receptor beta chains from the same sample are listed, as sequenced in a study of regulatory T cells in long-lasting Graves disease. As for time point: newly diagnosed GD, antithyroid drugs for less than 3 months. Isolated PBMC RNA provided the starting material for the TCR library. Arm-PCR of CDR3 regions and iRepertoire HTBI primers were the basis on which TCR beta libraries were built. Each CDR3 protein is one row after TCRdb ran MiXCR on the multiplex PCR reads. The repertoire includes 500,000 or so distinct CDR3 sequences, about 16% of them detected once, and around 25% sits in the top ten. The data were also submitted as part of a second study, on T cells in Graves' hyperthyroidism and ophthalmopathy.

The sample here was peripheral blood mononuclear cells (PBMCs), taken at new diagnosis, from a patient treated with antithyroid drugs. Source of these receptors: a woman aged 35-65 years with Graves disease.

The chain links TRBV19 to TRBJ1-1; a weak D match, TRBD1 (5 bases). Per germline, CDR1 LNHDA and CDR2 SQIVND (reference sequence). V was pared by 4 bases and J by 1 base, with 10 bases between. The CDR3 spans 14 residues. The CDR3 region is CASSRQIANTEAFF. The CDR3 nucleotides are TGTGCCAGTAGTAGACAGATCGCGAACACTGAAGCTTTCTTT.

The chain combines TRBV6-1 with TRBJ1-5, with D hard to call. Germline loops: CDR1 MNHNS, CDR2 SASEGT. The ends were cut back, 0 bases at V and 7 bases at J, with 13 bases in the middle. This CDR3 spans 15 amino acids. The DNA for the CDR3 is TGTGCCAGCAGTGAAGCGGCTTTCTCCTCCCAGCCCCAGCATTTT. Its translation: CASSEAAFSSQPQHF.

This clonotype was picked up many times. V is TRBV7-2 and J is TRBJ2-7, with TRBD2 matching 14 bases. The CDR3 has 18 residues. J was trimmed by 0 bases and V by 5 bases; bases with no gene match: 9. The germline V gene has CDR1 SGHTA and CDR2 FQGNSA. CDR3 sequence: CASSPGTSGGASSYEQYF. In DNA, the CDR3 is TGTGCCAGCAGCCCCGGGACTAGCGGGGGTGCCAGCTCCTACGAGCAGTACTTC.

V and J are TRBV5-6 and TRBJ1-6; D may be TRBD1 (6 bases). CDR1 and CDR2 from the germline V gene are SGHDT and YYEEEE. The CDR3 is 12 residues long. With 4 bases removed from V and 16 bases from J, the gap between germline ends came to 15 bases. This chain's CDR3 is CASSPRTDLLHF. The CDR3 nucleotides read TGTGCCAGCAGCCCGAGGACAGACCTACTCCACTTT. The full variable domain, with the rest looked up from reference TRBV5-6 and TRBJ1-6, is DAGVTQSPTHLIKTRGQQVTLRCSPKSGHDTVSWYQQALGQGPQFIFQYYEEEERQRGNFPDRFSGHQFPNYSSELNVNALLLGDSALYLCASSPRTDLLHFGNGTRLTVT.

This clonotype was found once. The chain links TRBV5-1 to TRBJ1-2, with 10 bases lining up with TRBD1. There are 14 residues in the CDR3. J was trimmed by 6 bases and V by 4 bases; bases with no gene match: 6. CDR1 and CDR2 from the germline V gene are SGHRS and YFSETQ. In nucleotides, the CDR3 is TGCGCCAGCAGCCCCACCGGGACAGGGGATGGCTACACCTTC. Residues: CASSPTGTGDGYTF.

This clonotype has ten or more counts. The genes are TRBV2 and TRBJ1-2; 8 bases are a match to TRBD1. V lost 5 bases to trimming and J lost 6 bases; unmatched junction nucleotides: 5. Per germline, CDR1 SNHLY and CDR2 FYNNEI. The CDR3 extends over 13 amino acids. The chain's CDR3 is CASSFQGADGYTF. CDR3 DNA sequence: TGTGCCAGCAGTTTTCAGGGGGCGGATGGCTACACCTTC.

V is TRBV11-2 and J is TRBJ1-1; D gene uncertain. V was cut by 8 bases and J by 4 bases, with 17 bases left in between. Germline V gives CDR1 SGHAT, CDR2 FQNNGV. The CDR3 consists of 14 residues. The CDR3 DNA reads as TGTGCCAGCGCCTCTACCGGGCCGGGCACTGAAGCTTTCTTT. Its translation: CASASTGPGTEAFF. The full variable domain, with the rest looked up from reference TRBV11-2 and TRBJ1-1, is EAGVAQSPRYKIIEKRQSVAFWCNPISGHATLYWYQQILGQGPKLLIQFQNNGVVDDSQLPKDRFSAERLKGVDSTLKIQPAKLEDSAVYLCASASTGPGTEAFFGQGTRLTVV.

This clonotype was detected a few times. The rearrangement uses TRBV4-1 and TRBJ2-5, with a possible D match to TRBD2 (5 bases). Germline CDR1 and CDR2: MGHRA and YSYEKL. The V end lost 3 bases, the J end lost 2 bases, and 16 bases lay between the germline ends. The CDR3 spans 16 residues. CDR3 residues: CASSQSGPQRQETQYF. In DNA, the CDR3 is TGCGCCAGCAGCCAGTCGGGCCCGCAGCGGCAAGAGACCCAGTACTTC.

In its sample, this clonotype was seen many times. J is TRBJ1-1 and V is TRBV19; 7 bases align to TRBD1. V lost 7 bases and J lost 1; bases outside the gene matches: 6. The V gene's germline CDR1 is LNHDA and CDR2 SQIVND (reference sequence). The CDR3 is 14 amino acids. The CDR3, as DNA: TGTGCCAGTACCAGACAGGGCCAGAACACTGAAGCTTTCTTT. Translated, it gives CASTRQGQNTEAFF. Together with reference TRBV19 and TRBJ1-1, the CDR3 gives the full variable domain: DGGITQSPKYLFRKEGQNVTLSCEQNLNHDAMYWYRQDPGQGLRLIYYSQIVNDFQKGDIAEGYSVSREKKESFPLTVTSAQKNPTAFYLCASTRQGQNTEAFFGQGTRLTVV.

This clonotype was counted many times. The CDR3 DNA is TGTGCCAGCAGTGTAGGGACGAATCAGCCCCAGCATTTT. Its protein product is CASSVGTNQPQHF. This sequence joins TRBV2 and TRBJ1-5, with TRBD1 as a possible D gene (5 bases). Trimming took off 4 bases at V and 4 bases at J, with 8 bases between the two ends. The CDR3 runs to 13 residues. Germline CDR1 is SNHLY and CDR2 is FYNNEI.

A few counts support this clonotype. J is TRBJ2-2 and V is TRBV5-4, with TRBD2 matching over 15 bases. This CDR3 contains 18 residues. The germline V gene has CDR1 SGHNT and CDR2 YYREEE (reference sequence). V lost 3 bases and J lost 5; bases outside the gene matches: 8. The CDR3 protein is CASSSPGTSGGSTGELFF. The CDR3 DNA sequence: TGTGCCAGCAGCTCCCCTGGGACTAGCGGGGGGTCGACCGGGGAGCTGTTTTTT.

CDR3 sequence: CASSMFRENTEAFF. The CDR3 DNA sequence: TGTGCCAGTAGTATGTTCCGGGAGAACACTGAAGCTTTCTTT. The V call is TRBV19, the J call TRBJ1-1, with D unresolved. Trimming stripped 3 bases from V and 1 base from J, with 9 bases between. This CDR3 spans 14 amino acids. Germline CDR1 and CDR2: LNHDA and SQIVND (reference sequence).

This clonotype was counted many times. The chain joins TRBV24-1 to TRBJ2-5; D is unclear. This CDR3 is 13 amino acids long. V was clipped by 4 bases and J by 1 base, with 6 bases between them. Germline V lookup: CDR1 KGHDR, CDR2 SFDVKD. As DNA, the CDR3 is TGTGCCACCAGTGACGGCGGCCAAGAGACCCAGTACTTC. Protein product: CATSDGGQETQYF.

This clonotype was seen at least ten times. The chain uses TRBV3-1 and TRBJ1-5; D may be TRBD1 (5 bases). Germline values: CDR1 LGHDT, CDR2 YNNKEL (reference sequence). This CDR3 is built from 14 residues. Trimming left V 4 bases short and J 5 bases short, with 12 bases between. CDR3 region: CASSPRRGDQPQHF. CDR3 nucleotide sequence: TGTGCCAGCAGCCCCCGTAGAGGGGATCAGCCCCAGCATTTT.

This clonotype was recorded a few times. The chain couples TRBV7-9 to TRBJ1-1; D gene uncertain. The CDR3 loop spans 14 amino acids. Trimming cost V 2 bases and J 0 bases, with 7 bases left between them. From germline, CDR1 is SEHNR and CDR2 FQNEAQ (reference sequence). The CDR3 DNA reads as TGTGCCAGCAGCTTACAGGTTATGAACACTGAAGCTTTCTTT. Protein product: CASSLQVMNTEAFF.

V is TRBV7-2 and J is TRBJ2-1; 10 bases are a match to TRBD2. Per germline, CDR1 SGHTA and CDR2 FQGNSA. This CDR3 is built from 16 residues. The V and J ends lost 1 base and 5 bases, in that order; junction bases with no gene match: 5. The CDR3 here is CASSLVGTSADNEQFF. CDR3 in DNA: TGTGCCAGCAGCTTAGTAGGGACTAGCGCTGACAATGAGCAGTTCTTC.

This clonotype was counted at least ten times. The rearrangement uses TRBV7-8 and TRBJ1-5; 7 nucleotides align to TRBD1. J gave up 1 base and V 4 bases, and 7 bases lay outside the gene matches. The CDR3 consists of 16 residues. Germline V gives CDR1 SGHVS, CDR2 FQNEAQ. DNA of the CDR3: TGTGCCAGCAGCTCCGGGACAGCGAACAGCAATCAGCCCCAGCATTTT. Translating gives CASSSGTANSNQPQHF.

V is TRBV2 and J is TRBJ2-6, with TRBD1 matching 9 bases. The CDR3 contains 16 residues. J gave up 0 bases and V 4 bases, and 1 base lay outside the gene matches. Germline-derived CDR1 and CDR2 are SNHLY and FYNNEI. The CDR3 here is CASSGDRVSGANVLTF. For the CDR3, the DNA is TGTGCCAGCAGTGGGGACAGGGTCTCTGGGGCCAACGTCCTGACTTTC.

This clonotype was recorded many times. As DNA, the CDR3 is TGTGCCAGAGAAAACCGGGACGGTCAGACCCAGTACTTC. It is translated as CARENRDGQTQYF. J is TRBJ2-5 and V is TRBV2, with D perhaps matching TRBD1 or TRBD2 (5 bases each). Deletions cut 9 bases from V and 6 bases from J, with 17 bases between. The length of the CDR3 is 13 residues. The germline gives CDR1 SNHLY, CDR2 FYNNEI.

The rearrangement links TRBV19 to TRBJ2-1; D is tentatively TRBD1 or TRBD2 (7 bases each). CDR3 length: 16 residues. In germline, CDR1 is LNHDA, CDR2 SQIVND (reference sequence). V shed 3 bases and J shed 6 bases, with 18 bases lying between them. Written as DNA, the CDR3 is TGTGCCAGTAGTATGGGGGGGGACAGCAAAGGCAATGAGCAGTTCTTC. Its protein product is CASSMGGDSKGNEQFF.

The rearrangement joins TRBV30 to TRBJ1-1; D is unclear. V was trimmed by 0 bases and J by 0 bases, leaving 5 bases between them. The CDR3 spans 13 residues. The germline CDR1 and CDR2 sequences are GTSNPN and SVGIG (reference sequence). CDR3 in amino acids: CAWSVHLNTEAFF. The CDR3 coding sequence is TGTGCCTGGAGTGTACATCTGAACACTGAAGCTTTCTTT.

This clonotype was seen many times. The chain has TRBV30 and TRBJ1-1; D may be TRBD1 (6 bases). Germline CDR1 GTSNPN, CDR2 SVGIG (reference sequence). Trimming removed 6 bases from V and 3 bases from J, with 14 bases in between. This CDR3 spans 13 amino acids. CDR3 nucleotide sequence: TGTGCCTGCCGACAGGTGGAAGACACTGAAGCTTTCTTT. Its translation is CACRQVEDTEAFF.